The entry that follows covers one TCR beta chain sequence. The data originate from a study of blood T cell repertoires in COVID-19. Some clones are missing from TCRdb's copy, which holds only in-frame ones; the method was immunoSEQ multiplex PCR. Here the sample spans roughly 300,000 clones, roughly 91% being singletons. The source of this sequence is a woman aged 30 to 39 with COVID-19, enrolled during active disease. The specimen was peripheral blood.

The CDR3 DNA reads as TGTGCCAGCAGTTTAGCAGACTACGAGCAGTACGTC. It encodes CASSLADYEQYV. This chain uses TRBV6-5 with TRBJ2-7, with D unclear. This CDR3 has 12 amino acids. Germline assignment: CDR1 MNHEY and CDR2 SVGAGI. The V and J ends lost 4 bases and 3 bases respectively, with 7 bases between them.